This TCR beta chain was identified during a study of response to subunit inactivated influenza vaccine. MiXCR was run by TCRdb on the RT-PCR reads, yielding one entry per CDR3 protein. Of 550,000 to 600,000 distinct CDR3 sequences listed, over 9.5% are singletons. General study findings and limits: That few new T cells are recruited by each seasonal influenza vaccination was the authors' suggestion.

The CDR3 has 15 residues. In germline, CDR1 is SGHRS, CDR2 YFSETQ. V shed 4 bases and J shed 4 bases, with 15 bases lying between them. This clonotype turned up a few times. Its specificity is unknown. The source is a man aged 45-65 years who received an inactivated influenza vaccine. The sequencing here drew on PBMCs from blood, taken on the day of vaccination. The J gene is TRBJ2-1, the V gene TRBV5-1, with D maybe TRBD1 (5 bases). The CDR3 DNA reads TGCGCCAGCAGCCACTTGGCGGACACATACAATGAGCAGTTCTTC. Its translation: CASSHLADTYNEQFF.